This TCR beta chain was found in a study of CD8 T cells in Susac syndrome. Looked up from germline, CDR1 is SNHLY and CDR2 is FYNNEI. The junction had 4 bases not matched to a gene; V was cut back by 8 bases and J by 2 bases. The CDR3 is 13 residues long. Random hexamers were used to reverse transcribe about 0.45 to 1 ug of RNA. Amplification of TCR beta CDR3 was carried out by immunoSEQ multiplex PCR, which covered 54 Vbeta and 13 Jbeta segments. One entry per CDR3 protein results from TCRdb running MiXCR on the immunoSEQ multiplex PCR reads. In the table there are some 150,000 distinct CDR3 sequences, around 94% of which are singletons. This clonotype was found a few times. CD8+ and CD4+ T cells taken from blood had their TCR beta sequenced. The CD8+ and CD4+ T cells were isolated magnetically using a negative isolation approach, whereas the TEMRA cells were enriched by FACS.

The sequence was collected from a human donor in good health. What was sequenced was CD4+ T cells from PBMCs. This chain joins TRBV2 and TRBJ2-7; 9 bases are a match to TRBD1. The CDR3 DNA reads TGTGCCAGCGGTCGGGACAGGGCCTACGAGCAGTACTTC. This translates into CASGRDRAYEQYF.